This T cell receptor (beta chain) is from a study of CD8 T cells in ankylosing spondylitis. Overall study findings and caveats: What appeared characteristic of ankylosing spondylitis blood was a TCR beta motif of several highly homologous variants. It was reported that disease-linked clones were significantly enriched in matched ankylosing spondylitis synovial fluid. Past research had described some motif variants in reactive arthritis synovial fluid and blood.

The V and J ends lost 4 bases and 5 bases respectively, with 18 bases between them. In germline, CDR1 is MNHEY, CDR2 SMNVEV (reference sequence). This CDR3 region has 15 residues. Of note for this clonotype: Its antigen is as yet unknown.

Quantitative 5'-RACE with molecular barcodes produced the TCR beta libraries. MiXCR, applied by TCRdb to the 5' RACE reads, yields one record per CDR3 protein. Of under 300,000 distinct CDR3 sequences in the sample, 15% to 20% are singletons; the top ten hold around 30%. This clonotype was obtained from a male donor with ankylosing spondylitis or in good health (not recorded which). This chain uses TRBV27 with TRBJ2-7; perhaps TRBD2 as D (6 bases). Source material: blood, either unsorted or a sorted T cell fraction (not recorded which). CDR3 nucleotide sequence: TGTGCCAGCAGTTCCGATCCATTCGGAGGGAACGAGCAGTACTTC. Its translation is CASSSDPFGGNEQYF.